Listed here are 4 T cell receptor beta chains from one sample, sequenced in a study of shared clonotypes between healthy human individuals. Profiled with immunoSEQ multiplex PCR; TCRdb holds only in-frame clones, not every one. The data hold millions of clones, with just over 90% observed a single time. The source material was naive CD4+ T cells sorted from blood. Regarding subset: CD45RA+ positively selected. These receptor sequences come from a man aged 18 to 30 in good health.

V and J are TRBV7-2 and TRBJ2-2; tentatively, D is TRBD1 or TRBD2 (5 bases each). Trimming pared 5 bases from V and 6 bases from J, leaving 13 bases between. Per germline, CDR1 SGHTA and CDR2 FQGNSA. The CDR3 runs 14 residues. CDR3 residues: CASSPGLLSGELFF. CDR3 bases: TGTGCCAGCAGCCCGGGGCTCCTATCCGGGGAGCTGTTTTTT.

On this clone: The same CDR3 arises from other DNA sequences in this sample as well. This chain uses TRBV5-1 with TRBJ2-3, with a weak D call TRBD2 (6 bases). This CDR3 spans 12 amino acids. V lost 4 bases, J lost 5 bases, and 8 bases lay in between. Germline values: CDR1 SGHRS, CDR2 YFSETQ. The CDR3 spells CASSRGGDTQYF. The CDR3 region has the DNA TGCGCCAGCAGCCGGGGAGGAGATACGCAGTATTTT.

The CDR3 is CASSMVGQGGPQHF. In DNA form, the CDR3 reads TGTGCCAGCAGCATGGTGGGACAGGGAGGGCCCCAGCATTTT. V is TRBV7-2 and J is TRBJ1-5, with TRBD1 matching 9 bases. This CDR3 comprises 14 residues. In germline, CDR1 is SGHTA, CDR2 FQGNSA. V was pared by 5 bases and J by 9 bases, with 8 bases of the junction left unmatched. Looking up the rest from reference TRBV7-2 and TRBJ1-5 gives the full variable domain: GAGVSQSPSNKVTEKGKDVELRCDPISGHTALYWYRQSLGQGLEFLIYFQGNSAPDKSGLPSDRFSAERTGGSVSTLTIQRTQQEDSAVYLCASSMVGQGGPQHFGDGTRLSIL.

The chain combines TRBV6-5 with TRBJ2-3; 8 bases are shared with TRBD2. Germline V gene data show CDR1 as MNHEY and CDR2 as SVGAGI. V trimming: 7 bases; J trimming: 1 base; junction bases outside the gene matches: 7. This CDR3 has 15 amino acids. CDR3 nucleotide sequence: TGTGCCAGCACACCTACTAGCGGCCGCACAGATACGCAGTATTTT. As protein: CASTPTSGRTDTQYF.